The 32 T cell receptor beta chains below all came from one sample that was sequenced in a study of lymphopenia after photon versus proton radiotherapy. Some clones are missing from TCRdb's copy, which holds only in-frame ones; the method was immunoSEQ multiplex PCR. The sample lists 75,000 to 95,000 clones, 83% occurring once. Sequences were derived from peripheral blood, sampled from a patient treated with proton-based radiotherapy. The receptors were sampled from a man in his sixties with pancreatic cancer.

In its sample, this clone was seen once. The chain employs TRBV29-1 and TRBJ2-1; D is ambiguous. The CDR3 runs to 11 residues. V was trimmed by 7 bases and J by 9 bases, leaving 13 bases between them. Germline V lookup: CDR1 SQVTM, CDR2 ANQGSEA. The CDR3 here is CSAGRSAEQFF. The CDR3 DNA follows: TGCAGCGCCGGCCGGAGCGCTGAGCAGTTCTTC.

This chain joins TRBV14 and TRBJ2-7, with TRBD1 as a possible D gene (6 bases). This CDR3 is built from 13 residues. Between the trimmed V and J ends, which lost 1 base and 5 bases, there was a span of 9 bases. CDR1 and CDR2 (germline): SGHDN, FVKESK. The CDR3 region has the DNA TGTGCCAGCAGCCAAGTCAGGGGACACGAGCAGTACTTC. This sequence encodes CASSQVRGHEQYF.

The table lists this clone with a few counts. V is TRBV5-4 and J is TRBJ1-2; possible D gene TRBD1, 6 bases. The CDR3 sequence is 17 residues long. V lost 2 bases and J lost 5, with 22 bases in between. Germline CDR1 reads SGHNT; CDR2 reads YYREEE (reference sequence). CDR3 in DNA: TGTGCCAGCAGCTTCCCCACCTCAGGGACAATCGGATATGGCTACACCTTC. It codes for CASSFPTSGTIGYGYTF.

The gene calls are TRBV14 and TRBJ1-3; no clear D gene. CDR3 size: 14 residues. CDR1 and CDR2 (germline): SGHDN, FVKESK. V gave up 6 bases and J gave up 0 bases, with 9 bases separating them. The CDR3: CASRWGSSGNTIYF. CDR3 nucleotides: TGTGCCAGCAGGTGGGGAAGCTCTGGAAACACCATATATTTT.

Here the CDR3 reads CASSESRGAGNQPQHF. The CDR3 DNA sequence: TGCGCCAGCAGTGAGTCCCGGGGGGCTGGTAATCAGCCCCAGCATTTT. The chain employs TRBV10-2 and TRBJ1-5; the D gene is possibly TRBD1 (6 bases). The germline V gene has CDR1 WSHSY and CDR2 SAAADI. Between the trimmed V and J ends, which lost 0 bases and 4 bases, there was a span of 13 bases. There are 16 residues in the CDR3.

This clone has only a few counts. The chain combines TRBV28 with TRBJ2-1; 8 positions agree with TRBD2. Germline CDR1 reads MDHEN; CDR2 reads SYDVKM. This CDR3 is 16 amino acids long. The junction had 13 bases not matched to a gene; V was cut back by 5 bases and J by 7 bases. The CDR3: CASSLLPAGAGNEQFF. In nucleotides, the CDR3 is TGTGCCAGCAGTCTTCTTCCAGCGGGAGCCGGAAATGAGCAGTTCTTC.

DNA for the CDR3: TGTGCCAGCAGCGTAAAACAGGGGACCGGGGAGCTGTTTTTT. Residues: CASSVKQGTGELFF. The chain employs TRBV9 and TRBJ2-2; 7 bases are a match to TRBD1. J was trimmed by 5 bases and V by 1 base; bases with no gene match: 2. CDR3 length equals 14 residues. The germline CDR1 and CDR2 sequences are SGDLS and YYNGEE.

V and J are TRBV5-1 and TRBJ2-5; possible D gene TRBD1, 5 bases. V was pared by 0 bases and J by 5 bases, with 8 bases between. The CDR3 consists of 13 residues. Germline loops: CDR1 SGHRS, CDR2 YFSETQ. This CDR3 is CASSLVAGETQYF. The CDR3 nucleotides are TGCGCCAGCAGCTTGGTGGCAGGGGAGACCCAGTACTTC. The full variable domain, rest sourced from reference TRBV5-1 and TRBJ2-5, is KAGVTQTPRYLIKTRGQQVTLSCSPISGHRSVSWYQQTPGQGLQFLFEYFSETQRNKGNFPGRFSGRQFSNSRSEMNVSTLELGDSALYLCASSLVAGETQYFGPGTRLLVL.

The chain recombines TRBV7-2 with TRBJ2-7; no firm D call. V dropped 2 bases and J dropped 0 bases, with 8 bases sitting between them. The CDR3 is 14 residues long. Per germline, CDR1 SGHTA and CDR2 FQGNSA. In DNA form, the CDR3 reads TGTGCCAGCAGCTTAAACCGGGCCTCCTACGAGCAGTACTTC. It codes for CASSLNRASYEQYF. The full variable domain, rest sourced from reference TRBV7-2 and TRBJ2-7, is GAGVSQSPSNKVTEKGKDVELRCDPISGHTALYWYRQSLGQGLEFLIYFQGNSAPDKSGLPSDRFSAERTGGSVSTLTIQRTQQEDSAVYLCASSLNRASYEQYFGPGTRLTVT.

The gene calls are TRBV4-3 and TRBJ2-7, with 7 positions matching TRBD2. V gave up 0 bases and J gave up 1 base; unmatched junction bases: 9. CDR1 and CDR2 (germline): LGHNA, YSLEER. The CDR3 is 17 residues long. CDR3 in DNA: TGCGCCAGCAGCCAAGATCGCGGGGGAGCTCAGTCCTACGAGCAGTACTTC. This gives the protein CASSQDRGGAQSYEQYF.

In DNA, the CDR3 is TGTGCCAGCAGCTCCCCCGGCAGCAGCACAGATACGCAGTATTTT. Its translation is CASSSPGSSTDTQYF. V gene TRBV7-9 combines with J gene TRBJ2-3; no clear D. The CDR3 covers 15 residues. Per germline, CDR1 SEHNR and CDR2 FQNEAQ (reference sequence). The V end was cut by 4 bases, the J end by 0 bases, with 11 bases between. Supplemented by reference TRBV7-9 and TRBJ2-3, the full variable domain reads DTGVSQNPRHKITKRGQNVTFRCDPISEHNRLYWYRQTLGQGPEFLTYFQNEAQLEKSRLLSDRFSAERPKGSFSTLEIQRTEQGDSAMYLCASSSPGSSTDTQYFGPGTRLTVL.

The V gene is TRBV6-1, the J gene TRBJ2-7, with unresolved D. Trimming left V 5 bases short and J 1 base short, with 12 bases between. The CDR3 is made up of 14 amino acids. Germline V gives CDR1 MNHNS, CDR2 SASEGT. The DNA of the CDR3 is TGTGCCAGCAGTATAACGATCGGATCCTACGAGCAGTACTTC. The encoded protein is CASSITIGSYEQYF.

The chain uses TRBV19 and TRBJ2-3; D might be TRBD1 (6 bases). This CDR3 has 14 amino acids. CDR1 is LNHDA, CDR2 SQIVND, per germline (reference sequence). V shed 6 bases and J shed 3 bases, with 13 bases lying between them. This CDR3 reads CASSLGTSTDTQYF. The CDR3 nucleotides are TGTGCCAGTAGCCTTGGGACATCGACAGATACGCAGTATTTT.

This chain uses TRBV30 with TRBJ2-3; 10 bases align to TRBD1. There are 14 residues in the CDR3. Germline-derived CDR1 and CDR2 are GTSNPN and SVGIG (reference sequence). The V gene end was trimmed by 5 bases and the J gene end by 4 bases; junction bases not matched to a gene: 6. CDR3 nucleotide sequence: TGTGCCTGGGAAACCGGGACAGGGGCAGATACGCAGTATTTT. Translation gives CAWETGTGADTQYF.

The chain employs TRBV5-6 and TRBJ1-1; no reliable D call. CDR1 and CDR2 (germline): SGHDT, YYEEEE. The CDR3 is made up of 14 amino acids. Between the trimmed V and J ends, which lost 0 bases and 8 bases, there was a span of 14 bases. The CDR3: CASSLDGRNGEAFF. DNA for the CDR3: TGTGCCAGCAGCTTGGATGGCCGAAATGGAGAAGCTTTCTTT.

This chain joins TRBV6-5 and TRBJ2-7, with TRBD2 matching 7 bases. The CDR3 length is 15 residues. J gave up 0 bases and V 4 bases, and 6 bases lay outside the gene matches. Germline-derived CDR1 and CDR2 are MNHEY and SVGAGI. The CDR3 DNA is TGTGCCAGCAGTTTATTGGGGGGGAGCTCCTACGAGCAGTACTTC. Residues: CASSLLGGSSYEQYF.

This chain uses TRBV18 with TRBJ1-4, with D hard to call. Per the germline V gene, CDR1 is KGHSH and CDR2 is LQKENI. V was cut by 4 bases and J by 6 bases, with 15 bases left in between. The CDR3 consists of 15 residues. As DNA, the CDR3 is TGTGCCAGCTCACTTACATCGTCGTCGGATGAAAAACTGTTTTTT. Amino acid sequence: CASSLTSSSDEKLFF.

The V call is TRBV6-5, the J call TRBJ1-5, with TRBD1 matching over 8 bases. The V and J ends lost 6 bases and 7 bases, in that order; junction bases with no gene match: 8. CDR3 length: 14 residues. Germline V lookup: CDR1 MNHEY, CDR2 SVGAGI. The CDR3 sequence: CASRNRQGHQPQHF. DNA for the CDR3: TGTGCCAGCAGAAACCGACAGGGGCACCAGCCCCAGCATTTT.

The CDR3 DNA reads TGTGCCAGCAGCTTAGATCGAACCTATGGCTACACCTTC. Protein: CASSLDRTYGYTF. The chain carries TRBV7-2 and TRBJ1-2, with D unclear. The V gene's germline CDR1 is SGHTA and CDR2 FQGNSA. The CDR3 extends over 13 amino acids. V lost 1 base and J 4 bases, leaving 7 bases between the germline ends.

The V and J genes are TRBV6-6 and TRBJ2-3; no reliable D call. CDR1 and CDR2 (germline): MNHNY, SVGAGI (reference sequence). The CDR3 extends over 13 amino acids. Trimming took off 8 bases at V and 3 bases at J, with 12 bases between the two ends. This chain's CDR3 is CASLRVGTDTQYF. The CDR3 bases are TGTGCCAGCCTAAGGGTCGGGACAGATACGCAGTATTTT.

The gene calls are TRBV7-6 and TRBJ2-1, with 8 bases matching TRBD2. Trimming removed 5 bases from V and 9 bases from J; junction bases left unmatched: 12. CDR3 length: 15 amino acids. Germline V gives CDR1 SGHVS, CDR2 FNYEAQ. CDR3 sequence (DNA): TGTGCCAGCAGCCTTCTGGGACTAGGGTTAGGTGAGCAGTTCTTC. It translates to CASSLLGLGLGEQFF.

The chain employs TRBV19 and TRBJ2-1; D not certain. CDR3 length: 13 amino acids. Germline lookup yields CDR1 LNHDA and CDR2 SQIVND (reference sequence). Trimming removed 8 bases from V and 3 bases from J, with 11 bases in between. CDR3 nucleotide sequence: TGTGCCAGTGGCCTGGGGTACTACAATGAGCAGTTCTTC. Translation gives CASGLGYYNEQFF.

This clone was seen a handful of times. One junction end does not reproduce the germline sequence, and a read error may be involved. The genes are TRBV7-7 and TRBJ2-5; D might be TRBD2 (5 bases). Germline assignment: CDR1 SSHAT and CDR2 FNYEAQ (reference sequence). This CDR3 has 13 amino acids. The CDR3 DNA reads TGTGCTAGCAGCGGATTATCCCAAGAGACCCAGTACTTC. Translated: CASSGLSQETQYF.

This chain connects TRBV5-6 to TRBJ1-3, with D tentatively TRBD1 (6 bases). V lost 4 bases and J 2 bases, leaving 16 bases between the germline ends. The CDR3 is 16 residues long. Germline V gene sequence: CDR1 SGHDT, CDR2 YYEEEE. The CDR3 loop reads CASSPRTVAPGNTIYF. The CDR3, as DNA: TGTGCCAGCAGCCCCCGGACAGTGGCTCCTGGAAACACCATATATTTT.

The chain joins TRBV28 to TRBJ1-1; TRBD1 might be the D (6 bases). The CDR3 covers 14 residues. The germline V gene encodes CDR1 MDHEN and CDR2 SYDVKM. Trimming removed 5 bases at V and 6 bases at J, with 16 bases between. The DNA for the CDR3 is TGTGCCAGCAGTCCCCGGACAGTGGTCCCTGAAGCTTTCTTT. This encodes CASSPRTVVPEAFF.

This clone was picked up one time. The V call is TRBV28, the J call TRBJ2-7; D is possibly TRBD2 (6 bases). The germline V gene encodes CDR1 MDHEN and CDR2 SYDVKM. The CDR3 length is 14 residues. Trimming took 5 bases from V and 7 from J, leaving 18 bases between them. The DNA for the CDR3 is TGTGCCAGCAGTACGGACGCCCTTGCGGGGGAGCAGTACTTC. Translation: CASSTDALAGEQYF.

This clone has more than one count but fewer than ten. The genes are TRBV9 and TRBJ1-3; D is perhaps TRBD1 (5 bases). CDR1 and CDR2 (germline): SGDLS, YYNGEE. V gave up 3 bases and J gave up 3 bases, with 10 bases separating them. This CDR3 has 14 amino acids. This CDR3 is CASSAEQGGNTIYF. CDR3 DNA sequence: TGTGCCAGCAGCGCGGAGCAGGGTGGAAACACCATATATTTT.

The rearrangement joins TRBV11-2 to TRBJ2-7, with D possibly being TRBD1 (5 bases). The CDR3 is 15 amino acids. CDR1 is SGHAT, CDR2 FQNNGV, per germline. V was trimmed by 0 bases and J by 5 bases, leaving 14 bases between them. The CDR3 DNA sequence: TGTGCCAGCAGCTTAGATAGCAGGGTTTATGACGAGCAGTACTTC. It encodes CASSLDSRVYDEQYF.

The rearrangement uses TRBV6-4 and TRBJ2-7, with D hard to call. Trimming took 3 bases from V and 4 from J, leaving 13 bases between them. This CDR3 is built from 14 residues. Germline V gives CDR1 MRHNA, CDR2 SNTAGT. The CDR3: CASSEAPLRYEQYF. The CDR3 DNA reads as TGTGCCAGCAGTGAGGCACCTCTACGGTACGAGCAGTACTTC.

CDR3 sequence reads: CASSRGGRAENEQFF. For the CDR3, the DNA is TGTGCCAGTAGTAGGGGCGGGAGGGCAGAGAATGAGCAGTTCTTC. This chain links TRBV19 with TRBJ2-1; 9 bases fit TRBD2. Trimming cost V 4 bases and J 7 bases; bases outside gene matches: 8. Germline lookup yields CDR1 LNHDA and CDR2 SQIVND (reference sequence). The length of the CDR3 is 15 residues.

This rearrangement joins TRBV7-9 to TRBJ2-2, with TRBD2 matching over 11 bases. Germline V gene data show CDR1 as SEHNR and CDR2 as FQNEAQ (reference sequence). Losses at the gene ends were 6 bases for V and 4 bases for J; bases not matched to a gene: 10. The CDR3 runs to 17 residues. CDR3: CASSHKVGLAGTGELFF. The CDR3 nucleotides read TGTGCCAGCAGTCACAAAGTCGGACTAGCGGGCACCGGGGAGCTGTTTTTT.

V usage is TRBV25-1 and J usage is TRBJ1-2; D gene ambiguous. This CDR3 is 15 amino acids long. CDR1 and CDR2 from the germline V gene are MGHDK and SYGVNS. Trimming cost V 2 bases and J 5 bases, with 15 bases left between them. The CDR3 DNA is TGTGCCAGCAGTGAACGAGGTGTGATAGGGTATGGCTACACCTTC. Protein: CASSERGVIGYGYTF.